The 22 T cell receptor beta chains below all came from one sample that was sequenced in a study of blood T cell repertoires in COVID-19. The assay was immunoSEQ multiplex PCR, and TCRdb's table has in-frame clones only and misses some. The data contain 450,000 to 500,000 clones, 80% to 90% of them singletons. Sequences were obtained from peripheral blood. These receptors all stem from a human donor in a cohort sampled during active COVID-19.

This rearrangement joins TRBV6-5 to TRBJ1-2; TRBD1 matches at 7 bases. Per the germline V gene, CDR1 is MNHEY and CDR2 is SVGAGI. The CDR3 sequence is 16 residues long. The V segment lost 4 bases and the J segment 4 bases; nucleotides outside the gene matches: 12. The CDR3 reads CASSSQARGLTYGYTF. CDR3 nucleotides: TGTGCCAGCAGTTCACAAGCGAGGGGGCTTACCTATGGCTACACCTTC.

As concerns this clone: Other DNA sequences within the sample encode an identical CDR3. This chain joins TRBV12-3 or TRBV12-4 and TRBJ1-5; D gene uncertain. This CDR3 contains 13 residues. Trimming cost V 1 base and J 4 bases, with 5 bases left between them. The CDR3 DNA is TGTGCCAGCAGTTTAGACAGTAATCAGCCCCAGCATTTT. Protein sequence: CASSLDSNQPQHF.

V gene TRBV11-2 combines with J gene TRBJ2-5, with TRBD1 as a possible D gene (5 bases). V lost 3 bases and J lost 5, with 28 bases in between. CDR1 is SGHAT, CDR2 FQNNGV, per germline. There are 19 residues in the CDR3. This chain's CDR3 is CASSFIRKTTAQVGETQYF. The CDR3 nucleotides read TGTGCCAGCAGCTTTATCAGGAAAACAACCGCACAGGTCGGGGAGACCCAGTACTTC.

This clone came up once. The chain recombines TRBV6-5 with TRBJ2-7; 11 bases are shared with TRBD1. Unmatched junction bases numbered 12, after V lost 8 bases and J lost 6 bases. Germline CDR1 and CDR2: MNHEY and SVGAGI. The CDR3 is 15 residues long. CDR3: CASYFAGTGGSEQYF. In DNA form, the CDR3 reads TGTGCCAGCTACTTCGCTGGGACAGGGGGATCCGAGCAGTACTTC.

This chain connects TRBV18 to TRBJ1-1, with D unresolved. The CDR3 contains 18 residues. Trimming removed 1 base from V and 1 base from J, with 19 bases in between. Germline values: CDR1 KGHSH, CDR2 LQKENI. CDR3 DNA sequence: TGTGCCAGCTCACCACTACCGACGCGGCTTGGTAGGAACACTGAAGCTTTCTTT. Protein product: CASSPLPTRLGRNTEAFF. Filled out from reference TRBV18 and TRBJ1-1, the complete variable domain reads NAGVMQNPRHLVRRRGQEARLRCSPMKGHSHVYWYRQLPEEGLKFMVYLQKENIIDESGMPKERFSAEFPKEGPSILRIQQVVRGDSAAYFCASSPLPTRLGRNTEAFFGQGTRLTVV.

The sample holds a few counts of this clone. The chain joins TRBV6-6 to TRBJ2-2; 7 positions agree with TRBD1. Germline-derived CDR1 and CDR2 are MNHNY and SVGAGI (reference sequence). CDR3 length: 13 residues. V shed 6 bases, J shed 7 bases, and the junction held 5 bases outside the gene matches. CDR3 protein: CASSPTGYGELFF. CDR3 sequence (DNA): TGTGCCAGCAGCCCGACAGGGTACGGGGAGCTGTTTTTT.

The V gene is TRBV7-8, the J gene TRBJ1-2; the D gene is possibly TRBD1 (5 bases). The germline V and J ends were trimmed by 8 bases and 4 bases, with 14 bases remaining between them. Looked up from germline, CDR1 is SGHVS and CDR2 is FQNEAQ. The CDR3 extends over 13 amino acids. DNA of the CDR3: TGTGCCAGCGGCGAACAGGTTTTCTATGGCTACACCTTC. It yields the protein CASGEQVFYGYTF.

The gene calls are TRBV6-5 and TRBJ2-4; the match to TRBD2 covers 10 bases. CDR1 and CDR2 from the germline V gene are MNHEY and SVGAGI. CDR3 length equals 16 residues. Trimming took 4 bases from V and 9 from J; bases not matched to a gene: 12. The CDR3 bases are TGTGCCAGCAGTTCCCCTAGCGGGAGTATCTTGGGCATTCAGTACTTC. Its protein product is CASSSPSGSILGIQYF.

This clone was counted between two and nine times. The V gene is TRBV6-2 or TRBV6-3, the J gene TRBJ2-1; D gene uncertain. With 6 bases removed from V and 9 bases from J, the gap between germline ends came to 18 bases. This CDR3 has 14 amino acids. CDR1 and CDR2 from the germline V gene are MNHEY and SVGEGT. The CDR3 spells CASSASETDGEQFF. CDR3 in DNA: TGTGCCAGCAGCGCCTCGGAGACCGACGGTGAGCAGTTCTTC.

The chain joins TRBV27 to TRBJ1-1; D is uncertain. This CDR3 comprises 17 residues. V lost 5 bases and J 1 base, leaving 20 bases between the germline ends. Looked up from germline, CDR1 is MNHEY and CDR2 is SMNVEV (reference sequence). This CDR3 reads CASSPDNRRISNTEAFF. The CDR3 DNA follows: TGTGCCAGCAGTCCAGACAACAGACGAATATCGAACACTGAAGCTTTCTTT.

This chain joins TRBV9 and TRBJ1-2; 8 bases line up with TRBD1. The junction had 12 bases not matched to a gene; V was cut back by 3 bases and J by 8 bases. The CDR3 totals 15 residues. Germline CDR1 reads SGDLS; CDR2 reads YYNGEE. CDR3: CASSAGQGGGEGYTF. CDR3 DNA sequence: TGTGCCAGCAGCGCCGGACAGGGAGGAGGAGAGGGCTACACCTTC. Full variable domain (missing parts from reference TRBV9 and TRBJ1-2): DSGVTQTPKHLITATGQRVTLRCSPRSGDLSVYWYQQSLDQGLQFLIQYYNGEERAKGNILERFSAQQFPDLHSELNLSSLELGDSALYFCASSAGQGGGEGYTFGSGTRLTVV.

The chain combines TRBV6-2 or TRBV6-3 with TRBJ2-5; perhaps TRBD1 as D (5 bases). Germline CDR1 reads MNHEY; CDR2 reads SVGEGT. CDR3 length: 17 amino acids. V was pared by 0 bases and J by 5 bases, with 19 bases between. CDR3 amino acids: CASSYSGNRFYRETQYF. CDR3 bases: TGTGCCAGCAGTTACTCGGGCAACAGGTTCTATAGGGAGACCCAGTACTTC.

The chain couples TRBV30 to TRBJ1-5, with 7 positions matching TRBD1. Losses at the gene ends were 4 bases for V and 3 bases for J; bases not matched to a gene: 9. CDR1 GTSNPN and CDR2 SVGIG come from the germline V gene (reference sequence). The CDR3 contains 15 residues. The CDR3 protein is CAWNSGTVPNQPQHF. As DNA, the CDR3 is TGTGCCTGGAACTCCGGGACAGTTCCCAATCAGCCCCAGCATTTT.

Written as DNA, the CDR3 is TGTGCCAGCAGTTTTAGGACAGGGGGGACGGAGACCCAGTACTTC. Residues: CASSFRTGGTETQYF. The chain combines TRBV27 with TRBJ2-5, with 10 bases aligning to TRBD1. The germline gives CDR1 MNHEY, CDR2 SMNVEV (reference sequence). The ends lost 3 bases at V and 5 bases at J; junction bases unmatched: 6. The CDR3 has 15 amino acids.

The J gene is TRBJ1-1, the V gene TRBV10-2, with 8 bases matching TRBD1. CDR1 and CDR2 from the germline V gene are WSHSY and SAAADI. V trimming: 8 bases; J trimming: 6 bases; junction bases outside the gene matches: 5. The CDR3 loop spans 12 amino acids. CDR3 DNA sequence: TGCGCCAGCGCCACAGGGGGTCCTGAAGCTTTCTTT. Encoded protein: CASATGGPEAFF.

This rearrangement joins TRBV29-1 to TRBJ2-1, with TRBD1 as a possible D gene (5 bases). This CDR3 region has 12 residues. The germline CDR1 and CDR2 sequences are SQVTM and ANQGSEA. V was trimmed by 7 bases and J by 4 bases, leaving 11 bases between them. This CDR3 is CSAGHLYNEQFF. In nucleotides, the CDR3 is TGCAGCGCCGGACACCTATACAATGAGCAGTTCTTC.

This clone was detected only once. This chain links TRBV6-6 with TRBJ1-1, with a tentative D call TRBD1 (5 bases). V lost 2 bases and J 1 base, leaving 11 bases between the germline ends. The length of the CDR3 is 15 residues. Germline CDR1 is MNHNY and CDR2 is SVGAGI (reference sequence). CDR3 nucleotides: TGTGCCAGCAGTTACCTGGACACCTCGAACACTGAAGCTTTCTTT. Protein: CASSYLDTSNTEAFF.

This clone was seen only once. This sequence joins TRBV2 and TRBJ2-1, with 7 bases aligning to TRBD1. The CDR3 sequence is 14 residues long. After removal of 6 bases from V and 6 bases from J, the junction contained 8 bases not matched to a gene. Germline CDR1 SNHLY, CDR2 FYNNEI. CDR3 DNA: TGTGCCAGCAGGTACTTACGGGACAGCAATGAGCAGTTCTTC. Translation: CASRYLRDSNEQFF.

This clone appeared many times. The chain links TRBV4-3 to TRBJ2-3, with 9 bases matching TRBD1. CDR3 length: 17 amino acids. With V trimmed by 1 base and J by 2 bases, 7 bases remained unmatched. CDR1 LGHNA and CDR2 YSLEER come from the germline V gene. The CDR3 nucleotides read TGCGCCAGCAGCCAAGTTTTGTGGGACAGGGTCACAGATACGCAGTATTTT. It specifies CASSQVLWDRVTDTQYF.

This rearrangement joins TRBV5-6 to TRBJ1-5; a weak D match, TRBD1 (5 bases). This CDR3 spans 17 amino acids. V lost 1 base and J lost 0, with 14 bases in between. Germline V gene data show CDR1 as SGHDT and CDR2 as YYEEEE. CDR3 amino acids: CASSLLQGAYSNQPQHF. The CDR3 coding sequence is TGTGCCAGCAGCTTGTTGCAGGGTGCTTATAGCAATCAGCCCCAGCATTTT.

This clone showed up just once. The chain employs TRBV5-1 and TRBJ1-1; a possible D gene is TRBD1 (6 bases). CDR1 and CDR2 from the germline V gene are SGHRS and YFSETQ. The V end lost 5 bases, the J end lost 0 bases, and 20 bases lay between the germline ends. The CDR3 extends over 17 amino acids. CDR3 protein: CASRVGSPRGVNTEAFF. The CDR3 nucleotides are TGCGCCAGCAGGGTGGGGTCCCCCAGGGGTGTGAACACTGAAGCTTTCTTT.

This sequence joins TRBV19 and TRBJ1-5; D gene unclear. V was cut by 5 bases and J by 4 bases, with 6 bases left in between. This CDR3 is 12 amino acids long. Germline V lookup: CDR1 LNHDA, CDR2 SQIVND (reference sequence). The CDR3 spells CASSAENQPQHF. The CDR3 DNA reads as TGTGCCAGTAGTGCGGAGAATCAGCCCCAGCATTTT.